The 4 T cell receptor beta chains below were found in one sample sequenced in a study of T cells after yellow fever vaccination. MiXCR, applied by TCRdb to the 5' RACE reads, yields one record per CDR3 protein. The sample has more than 95,000 distinct CDR3 sequences, over 12% seen once. Sequenced here: CD8+ T cells sorted from PBMCs, sampled 5 days after the yellow fever booster vaccination. The receptor source for this set is a man aged 18 to 29 who received the YFV17D yellow fever vaccine.

This chain connects TRBV29-1 to TRBJ1-1, with a possible D match to TRBD1 (5 bases). Trimming stripped 6 bases from V and 5 bases from J, with 16 bases between. The CDR3 spans 13 residues. Germline V gene sequence: CDR1 SQVTM, CDR2 ANQGSEA. In DNA form, the CDR3 reads TGCAGCGTCGCGACGGGGGAAGGGACTGAAGCTTTCTTT. Translated: CSVATGEGTEAFF.

This clonotype was found a few times. The chain joins TRBV6-2 or TRBV6-3 to TRBJ1-1, with D possibly TRBD1 on 6 matching bases. CDR1 MNHEY and CDR2 SVGEGT come from the germline V gene. The length of the CDR3 is 12 residues. Trimming took off 5 bases at V and 4 bases at J, with 8 bases between the two ends. Here the CDR3 DNA reads TGTGCCAGCAGTAGGGGGGTCACTGAAGCTTTCTTT. It codes for CASSRGVTEAFF.

This clonotype appeared a few times. The chain recombines TRBV7-8 with TRBJ1-5; the D is unclear. The V and J ends lost 5 bases and 6 bases respectively, with 11 bases between them. The CDR3 spans 13 residues. The germline CDR1 and CDR2 sequences are SGHVS and FQNEAQ. The CDR3 coding sequence is TGTGCCAGCAGCCGCGGCCCTAGTCAGCCCCAGCATTTT. Protein product: CASSRGPSQPQHF.

This clonotype was seen repeatedly, ten times or more. The V and J genes are TRBV9 and TRBJ2-3; 8 nucleotides match TRBD2. CDR1 and CDR2 from the germline V gene are SGDLS and YYNGEE. The trim removed 2 bases at V and 0 bases at J, leaving 2 bases unmatched. The CDR3 totals 15 residues. CDR3 nucleotide sequence: TGTGCCAGCAGCGTGGTAGCGGGGAGCACAGATACGCAGTATTTT. Translation: CASSVVAGSTDTQYF.